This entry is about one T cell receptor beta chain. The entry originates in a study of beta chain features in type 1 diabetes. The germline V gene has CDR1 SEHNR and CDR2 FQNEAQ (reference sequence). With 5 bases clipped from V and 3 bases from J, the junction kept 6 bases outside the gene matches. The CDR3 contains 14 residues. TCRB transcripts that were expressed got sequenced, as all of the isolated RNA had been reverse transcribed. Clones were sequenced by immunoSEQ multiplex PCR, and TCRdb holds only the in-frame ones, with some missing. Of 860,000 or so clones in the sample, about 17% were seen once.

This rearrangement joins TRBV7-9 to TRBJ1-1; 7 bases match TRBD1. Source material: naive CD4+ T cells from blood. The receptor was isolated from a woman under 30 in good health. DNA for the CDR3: TGTGCCAGCAGCAAGACAGGGAGGGACACTGAAGCTTTCTTT. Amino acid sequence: CASSKTGRDTEAFF. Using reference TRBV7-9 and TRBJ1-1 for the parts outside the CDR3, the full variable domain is DTGVSQNPRHKITKRGQNVTFRCDPISEHNRLYWYRQTLGQGPEFLTYFQNEAQLEKSRLLSDRFSAERPKGSFSTLEIQRTEQGDSAMYLCASSKTGRDTEAFFGQGTRLTVV.